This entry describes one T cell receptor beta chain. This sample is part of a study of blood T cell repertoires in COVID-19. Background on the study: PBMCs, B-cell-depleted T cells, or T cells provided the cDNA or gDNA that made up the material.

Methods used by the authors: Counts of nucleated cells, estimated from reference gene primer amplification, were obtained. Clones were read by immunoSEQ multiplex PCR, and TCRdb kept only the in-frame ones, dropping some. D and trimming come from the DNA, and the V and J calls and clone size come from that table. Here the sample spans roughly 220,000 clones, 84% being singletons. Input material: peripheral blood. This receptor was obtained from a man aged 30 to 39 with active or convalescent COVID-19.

CDR3 nucleotides: TGTGCCAGCAGTTTAGAAGGGGAATGGCAGTATTTT. This sequence encodes CASSLEGEWQYF. The gene calls are TRBV12-3 or TRBV12-4 and TRBJ2-3; tentatively, D is TRBD1 (5 bases). The CDR3 covers 12 residues. The germline V and J ends were trimmed by 1 base and 11 bases, with 10 bases remaining between them.